One sample yielded the 7 T cell receptor beta chains listed below, sequenced in a study of blood T cell repertoires in COVID-19. The repertoire was sequenced with immunoSEQ multiplex PCR; TCRdb's copy has only in-frame clones and lacks some. The sample has about 160,000 clones; roughly 89% are singletons. Sequences were obtained from peripheral blood. The receptors here all came from a woman aged 60 to 75 who had recovered from COVID-19.

The rearrangement uses TRBV5-1 and TRBJ2-5; 9 nucleotides agree with TRBD2. Trimming at V came to 5 bases and at J to 5 bases, leaving 4 bases not matched to a gene. CDR3 length equals 13 residues. CDR1 and CDR2 from the germline V gene are SGHRS and YFSETQ. The CDR3 DNA follows: TGCGCCAGCAGTTTCAGCGGGGGGGAGACCCAGTACTTC. This sequence encodes CASSFSGGETQYF.

This chain joins TRBV28 and TRBJ1-2, with D possibly being TRBD1 (5 bases). The germline V and J ends were trimmed by 7 bases and 8 bases, with 17 bases remaining between them. This CDR3 region has 13 residues. Germline lookup yields CDR1 MDHEN and CDR2 SYDVKM. The CDR3 nucleotides are TGTGCCAGCACCGTTGGGGGGGGAGACGGCTACACCTTC. It yields the protein CASTVGGGDGYTF.

This rearrangement joins TRBV11-2 to TRBJ2-3; 8 bases are shared with TRBD2. The V and J ends lost 5 bases and 1 base, in that order; junction bases with no gene match: 8. CDR3 length: 16 residues. From germline, CDR1 is SGHAT and CDR2 FQNNGV. The CDR3 region has the DNA TGTGCCAGCAGCCTGGGGATTAGCGGGGGCACAGATACGCAGTATTTT. Its protein product is CASSLGISGGTDTQYF.

This chain joins TRBV4-3 and TRBJ2-3; perhaps TRBD1 as D (5 bases). The germline V and J ends were trimmed by 1 base and 4 bases, with 18 bases remaining between them. The CDR3 runs to 17 residues. Germline V CDR1 and CDR2: LGHNA, YSLEER. The chain's CDR3 is CASSQGSLKAGPDTQYF. CDR3 DNA sequence: TGCGCCAGCAGCCAAGGGTCGTTGAAAGCAGGGCCAGATACGCAGTATTTT.

V and J are TRBV30 and TRBJ1-6, with D possibly being TRBD1 (6 bases). The CDR3 has 13 residues. V lost 3 bases, J lost 14 bases, and 17 bases lay in between. Germline-derived CDR1 and CDR2 are GTSNPN and SVGIG (reference sequence). CDR3 amino acids: CAWRGGAIRALHF. The CDR3 coding sequence is TGTGCCTGGAGGGGGGGGGCGATTAGGGCCCTCCACTTT.

The genes are TRBV24-1 and TRBJ2-1; D is undetermined. The CDR3 length is 14 residues. Trimming took 4 bases from V and 4 from J, leaving 10 bases between them. Germline CDR1 is KGHDR and CDR2 is SFDVKD. The CDR3 sequence: CATSDGHRYNEQFF. Here the CDR3 DNA reads TGTGCCACCAGTGACGGTCACCGATACAATGAGCAGTTCTTC.

V usage is TRBV5-1 and J usage is TRBJ2-2; maybe TRBD1 (6 bases). CDR3 size: 14 residues. Trimming pared 0 bases from V and 5 bases from J, leaving 8 bases between. The germline V gene encodes CDR1 SGHRS and CDR2 YFSETQ. DNA of the CDR3: TGCGCCAGCAGCTTGGGGGGGCGTACCGGGGAGCTGTTTTTT. Translated: CASSLGGRTGELFF. Full variable domain (missing parts from reference TRBV5-1 and TRBJ2-2): KAGVTQTPRYLIKTRGQQVTLSCSPISGHRSVSWYQQTPGQGLQFLFEYFSETQRNKGNFPGRFSGRQFSNSRSEMNVSTLELGDSALYLCASSLGGRTGELFFGEGSRLTVL.